This T cell receptor (beta chain) comes out of a study of T cells in Graves' hyperthyroidism and ophthalmopathy (dated by TCRdb to the late 2010s). Regarding the research as a whole: Peripheral blood samples were taken at initial diagnosis, before any treatment was given. TCR V-J signatures able to tell the groups apart were searched for in a discovery cohort of 100 patients, of whom around 43 had Graves' ophthalmopathy and about 55 had stable Graves' hyperthyroidism. An independent validation cohort of 18 to 20 hyperthyroidism patients and about 16 patients who later progressed to ophthalmopathy tested prospective prediction of ophthalmopathy. For training and testing, the 95 to 100 patients in the discovery cohort were randomly divided in a 7:3 ratio. In addition, the study compared T-cell repertoires in thyroid tissue and in blood from five or six Graves' hyperthyroidism patients. After blood sampling, hyperthyroidism patients were treated with methimazole at a starting dose of 30 mg daily, and ophthalmopathy patients were treated with high-dose intravenous methylprednisolone. The paper reports TCR Vbeta CDR3 sequencing of more than 120 peripheral blood samples: 43 ophthalmopathy, 70 to 85 hyperthyroidism and about 17 progressor patients.

TCR beta CDR3 regions were amplified from RNA transcripts. The TCR CDR3 was subjected to a first round of RT-PCR using the HTBI primer set and the Qiagen OneStep RT-PCR kit. Libraries were constructed in a second round of multiplex PCR, after which size selection and purification were performed. Libraries were sequenced paired-end with 100 bp reads on an Illumina HiSeq2000. In the original analysis: SOAPnuke was used to process the raw data, removing reads that contained adapters or uncalled bases, had a mean Phred below 15, or lacked an exact match to the constant primer or identifier. High-quality paired reads were merged with COPE v1.2.5, and unique nucleotide sequences were defined as clonotypes. MiTCR v1.1 was used to align the clonotypes against IMGT TRBV, TRBD and TRBJ reference segments. Analysis was restricted to V-J combinations with a frequency above 0.0001, which covered roughly 99% of repertoires. The TCS score was defined as the ratio of F50 (clonal expansion) to E x V (chaos), calculated using BLOSUM62-based TCRdist between CDR3 peptides within each V-J. Welch's t-statistics and random forest reduced 514 V-J features to 13, which were used in a naive Bayes classifier (R e1071). TCRdb ran its own pipeline on the public reads, namely fastp trimming at Q25 and MiXCR clone calling, and kept in-frame beta chains. Each CDR3 protein gets just one entry, which takes the most common genes and DNA from the rows behind it. The V and J calls shown here were made by TCRdb, not taken from the authors' results. Present in this sample are approximately 690,000 distinct CDR3 sequences, 20% to 25% of which were seen just once. Of the sample, approximately 30% is held by the ten largest clones.

This clonotype was found a few times. Its specific antigen is unknown. Per-nucleotide qualities are absent, and no much larger clonotype sits a single base away. What the work shows at the level of the full study, not this receptor alone: Sample size was not statistically predetermined, and blinding of investigators to group allocation was not performed. In validation, the model predicted progression to ophthalmopathy a median of 6.5 months before onset, with over 60% sensitivity and more than 72% specificity. Ophthalmopathy was separated from stable hyperthyroidism by a 13 V-J signature model, with around 88% sensitivity and about 84% specificity obtained in cross-validation and 80%/75% obtained in testing. Most expanded thyroid clonotypes (frequency above 0.001) were also found in blood, which suggests that blood repertoires may mirror thyroid immune responses.

In the ophthalmopathy patients, disease was moderately to severely active, with a Clinical Activity Score of 3 or more, a NOSPECS grade of 4 or more, and a duration of less than 3 months. Patients with uncontrolled infections, other autoimmune diseases, pregnancy or lactation were excluded. Diagnoses relied on clinical symptoms, serum thyroxine and TRAb, thyroid ultrasound and orbital computed tomography. PBMCs were isolated from about 9.1 ml of fresh peripheral blood by Ficoll-Paque density gradient centrifugation. Total RNA was extracted using Trizol reagent, and RNA quality was assessed on an Agilent 2100 Bioanalyzer. The junction shows trimming of 3 bases on V and 4 bases on J, and the gene matches do not reach 20 bases of it. Counted from cysteine to phenylalanine, this CDR3 has 20 amino acids. Only the CDR3 portion is preserved as DNA: 60 bases, with reading frame beginning at the first base. The germline V gene (reference sequence) provides CDR1 DFQATT and CDR2 SNEGSKA.

This TCR was recovered from a young man with Graves' ophthalmopathy. In this chain, TRBV20-1 is recombined with TRBJ2-1; 11 central nucleotides agree with TRBD2. Sequenced input: blood. At the DNA level, the sequence is TGCAGTGCTAGCGGGACCCCCCGGGAAACTAGCGGGAGCTTGTACAATGAGCAGTTCTTC. Its amino acids are CSASGTPRETSGSLYNEQFF.